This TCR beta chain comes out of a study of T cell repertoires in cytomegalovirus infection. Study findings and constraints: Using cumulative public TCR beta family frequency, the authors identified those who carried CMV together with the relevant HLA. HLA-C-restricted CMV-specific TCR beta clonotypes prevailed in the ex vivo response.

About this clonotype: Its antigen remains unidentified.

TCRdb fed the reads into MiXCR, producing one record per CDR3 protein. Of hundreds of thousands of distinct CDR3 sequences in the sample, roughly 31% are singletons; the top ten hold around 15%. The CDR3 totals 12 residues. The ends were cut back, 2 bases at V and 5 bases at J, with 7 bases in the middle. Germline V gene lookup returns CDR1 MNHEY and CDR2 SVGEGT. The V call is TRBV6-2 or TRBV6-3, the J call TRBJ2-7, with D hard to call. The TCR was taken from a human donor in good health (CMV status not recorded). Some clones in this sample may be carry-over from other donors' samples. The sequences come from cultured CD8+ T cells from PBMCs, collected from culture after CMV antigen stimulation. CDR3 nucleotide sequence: TGTGCCAGCAGTTACAGGATGGACGAGCAGTACGTC. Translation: CASSYRMDEQYV.